One sample yielded the 28 T cell receptor beta chains listed below, sequenced in a study of blood T cell repertoires in COVID-19. Clones were read by immunoSEQ multiplex PCR, and TCRdb kept only the in-frame ones, dropping some. This sample has 200,000 to 250,000 clones; roughly nine tenths occur once, and the top ten carry roughly 2.4%. The material sequenced was peripheral blood. The receptors here all came from a woman between 45 and 65 years old with acute or convalescent COVID-19.

The chain joins TRBV7-9 to TRBJ2-5; D remains unclear. This CDR3 region has 16 residues. Per the germline V gene, CDR1 is SEHNR and CDR2 is FQNEAQ (reference sequence). The V gene lost 3 bases and the J gene lost 1 base, with 15 bases spanning the gap. CDR3 region: CASSFIGLSLQETQYF. CDR3 nucleotide sequence: TGTGCCAGCAGCTTTATTGGCCTCTCCCTCCAAGAGACCCAGTACTTC.

The J gene is TRBJ2-1, the V gene TRBV18; D perhaps matches TRBD2 (6 bases). CDR1 and CDR2 (germline): KGHSH, LQKENI. CDR3 length: 17 amino acids. V dropped 0 bases and J dropped 7 bases, with 19 bases sitting between them. The CDR3: CASSPPLAPPSSNEQFF. CDR3 DNA: TGTGCCAGCTCACCACCGCTAGCGCCCCCCTCCTCGAATGAGCAGTTCTTC.

The chain has TRBV30 and TRBJ2-7; 7 bases are a match to TRBD1. The germline CDR1 and CDR2 sequences are GTSNPN and SVGIG (reference sequence). The CDR3 is 14 amino acids. V shed 2 bases and J 2 bases; nucleotides not matched to a gene: 6. CDR3 DNA sequence: TGTGCCTGGAGTTTCCGGGACAGTACCTACGAGCAGTACTTC. This codes for CAWSFRDSTYEQYF. Based on the CDR3 plus reference TRBV30 and TRBJ2-7, the full variable domain is SQTIHQWPATLVQPVGSPLSLECTVEGTSNPNLYWYRQAAGRGLQLLFYSVGIGQISSEVPQNLSASRPQDRQFILSSKKLLLSDSGFYLCAWSFRDSTYEQYFGPGTRLTVT.

V and J are TRBV12-3 or TRBV12-4 and TRBJ1-1; D not resolved. The V end was cut by 1 base, the J end by 10 bases, with 10 bases between. The length of the CDR3 is 12 residues. CDR3 amino acids: CASSLGGWRAFF. The CDR3 DNA follows: TGTGCCAGCAGTTTAGGAGGGTGGCGAGCTTTCTTT.

In this sample, this clone turned up a few times. The chain employs TRBV29-1 and TRBJ2-3; TRBD1 agrees at 10 bases. Unmatched junction bases numbered 14, after V lost 5 bases and J lost 6 bases. Per germline, CDR1 SQVTM and CDR2 ANQGSEA. The CDR3 has 16 amino acids. The chain's CDR3 is CSVTGQGERWADTQYF. CDR3 DNA sequence: TGCAGCGTTACAGGACAGGGGGAACGATGGGCGGATACGCAGTATTTT.

This chain joins TRBV5-4 and TRBJ1-2, with 10 bases lining up with TRBD1. V lost 0 bases to trimming and J lost 6 bases; unmatched junction nucleotides: 11. Per germline, CDR1 SGHNT and CDR2 YYREEE (reference sequence). The CDR3 has 17 amino acids. The CDR3 nucleotides are TGTGCCAGCAGCTTGGCCCGGACAGGGGGAGGATCGAATGGCTACACCTTC. Translating gives CASSLARTGGGSNGYTF.

Written as DNA, the CDR3 is TGCAGCGGCGACAAGAACACTGAAGCTTTCTTT. Protein: CSGDKNTEAFF. The V and J genes are TRBV29-1 and TRBJ1-1; D is undetermined. V was shortened by 7 bases and J by 1 base, with 7 bases between the two germline ends. This CDR3 comprises 11 residues. Germline lookup yields CDR1 SQVTM and CDR2 ANQGSEA. Full variable domain (remainder filled in from reference TRBV29-1 and TRBJ1-1): SAVISQKPSRDICQRGTSLTIQCQVDSQVTMMFWYRQQPGQSLTLIATANQGSEATYESGFVIDKFPISRPNLTFSTLTVSNMSPEDSSIYLCSGDKNTEAFFGQGTRLTVV.

The chain is built from TRBV25-1 and TRBJ1-2; 7 bases match TRBD1. In germline, CDR1 is MGHDK, CDR2 SYGVNS. The CDR3 consists of 13 residues. Trimming took 6 bases from V and 8 from J; bases not matched to a gene: 9. The CDR3 loop reads CASREQGSYGYTF. The CDR3 region has the DNA TGTGCCAGCAGGGAACAGGGGTCCTACGGCTACACCTTC.

There are a few counts of this clone. The chain joins TRBV9 to TRBJ2-7; D unresolved. There are 14 residues in the CDR3. Germline assignment: CDR1 SGDLS and CDR2 YYNGEE. Deletions cut 0 bases from V and 7 bases from J, with 14 bases between. The CDR3 loop reads CASSVAPSGREQYF. In DNA, the CDR3 is TGTGCCAGCAGCGTAGCCCCCTCCGGCAGGGAGCAGTACTTC.

The J gene is TRBJ2-1, the V gene TRBV3-1 (or the pseudogene TRBV3-2), with 15 nucleotides matching TRBD2. The CDR3 totals 16 residues. V lost 2 bases to trimming and J lost 10 bases; unmatched junction nucleotides: 6. The germline CDR1 and CDR2 sequences are LGHDT and YNNKEL (reference sequence). CDR3 DNA sequence: TGTGCCAGCAGCCAACCGGGACTAGCGGGAGGTGGCGAGCAGTTCTTC. Amino acid sequence: CASSQPGLAGGGEQFF.

The chain combines TRBV24-1 with TRBJ1-2; a weak D match, TRBD1 (5 bases). V lost 2 bases to trimming and J lost 0 bases, with 6 bases between them. CDR1 is KGHDR and CDR2 is SFDVKD in the germline V gene. This CDR3 has 14 amino acids. The DNA of the CDR3 is TGTGCCACCAGTGATTGGGGCGCTAACTATGGCTACACCTTC. Translation: CATSDWGANYGYTF.

This chain links TRBV6-5 with TRBJ1-1, with 9 positions matching TRBD1. Germline assignment: CDR1 MNHEY and CDR2 SVGAGI. The junction had 3 bases not matched to a gene; V was cut back by 7 bases and J by 3 bases. CDR3 length: 13 residues. The CDR3 region is CASMGQGYTEAFF. CDR3 nucleotide sequence: TGTGCCAGCATGGGACAGGGCTACACTGAAGCTTTCTTT.

The chain uses TRBV10-2 and TRBJ2-7; 7 nucleotides match TRBD2. Germline CDR1 reads WSHSY; CDR2 reads SAAADI. CDR3 size: 14 residues. V dropped 3 bases and J dropped 1; count of bases not matched to a gene: 3. CDR3 DNA: TGCGCCAGCAGTGATCTAGCGGATTCCTACGAGCAGTACTTC. It encodes CASSDLADSYEQYF.

V gene TRBV7-9 combines with J gene TRBJ1-5; D remains ambiguous. Germline CDR1 and CDR2: SEHNR and FQNEAQ (reference sequence). CDR3 length equals 14 residues. V gave up 1 base and J gave up 9 bases, with 13 bases separating them. The CDR3 DNA follows: TGTGCCAGCAGCTTAGGACGCAACGCAGGGCCCCAGCATTTT. Residues: CASSLGRNAGPQHF.

The chain uses TRBV12-3 or TRBV12-4 and TRBJ1-2; weak D call: TRBD1 (5 bases). This CDR3 comprises 11 residues. The V gene lost 3 bases and the J gene lost 8 bases, with 7 bases spanning the gap. The CDR3 sequence: CASSFREGYTF. DNA for the CDR3: TGTGCCAGCAGTTTCAGGGAAGGCTACACCTTC.

The chain links TRBV5-1 to TRBJ2-1, with TRBD1 as a possible D gene (5 bases). Trimming cost V 0 bases and J 4 bases, with 8 bases left between them. Germline CDR1 reads SGHRS; CDR2 reads YFSETQ. CDR3 size: 14 residues. As DNA, the CDR3 is TGCGCCAGCAGCTTGGGACAGTTATACAATGAGCAGTTCTTC. It translates to CASSLGQLYNEQFF.

The DNA for the CDR3 is TGTGCCAGCACCCCTCAGACTGGGAACACTGAAGCTTTCTTT. Amino acid sequence: CASTPQTGNTEAFF. This chain joins TRBV6-5 and TRBJ1-1; D is ambiguous. Germline values: CDR1 MNHEY, CDR2 SVGAGI. The CDR3 has 14 residues. V dropped 7 bases and J dropped 1 base, with 13 bases sitting between them.

J is TRBJ2-3 and V is TRBV7-9; 10 nucleotides match TRBD1. V lost 6 bases and J lost 7; bases outside the gene matches: 10. CDR1 and CDR2 from the germline V gene are SEHNR and FQNEAQ (reference sequence). CDR3 size: 15 residues. The CDR3 DNA sequence: TGTGCCAGCAGTGATGACAGGGGGCTTGAGCATACGCAGTATTTT. Its protein is CASSDDRGLEHTQYF.

The V gene is TRBV7-9, the J gene TRBJ1-3; 8 bases fit TRBD1. The junction had 1 base not matched to a gene; V was cut back by 0 bases and J by 0 bases. This CDR3 has 16 amino acids. Germline CDR1 reads SEHNR; CDR2 reads FQNEAQ (reference sequence). CDR3 DNA: TGTGCCAGCAGCTTAGCCACAGGGGGCTCTGGAAACACCATATATTTT. This gives the protein CASSLATGGSGNTIYF.

The rearrangement joins TRBV9 to TRBJ1-6, with D perhaps TRBD1 (6 bases). V was pared by 0 bases and J by 2 bases, with 6 bases between. This CDR3 is 15 amino acids long. Germline CDR1 reads SGDLS; CDR2 reads YYNGEE. The CDR3 region has the DNA TGTGCCAGCAGCGTAGCAGGGGCCTATAATTCACCCCTCCACTTT. Encoded protein: CASSVAGAYNSPLHF.

The chain joins TRBV30 to TRBJ2-3, with TRBD2 identical over 7 bases. The CDR3 extends over 15 amino acids. Germline CDR1 GTSNPN, CDR2 SVGIG (reference sequence). With 3 bases clipped from V and 1 base from J, the junction kept 7 bases outside the gene matches. The CDR3 DNA follows: TGTGCCTGGAGCCTTCTAGCGGATGGCACAGATACGCAGTATTTT. Amino acids: CAWSLLADGTDTQYF.

This clone has just one count. The chain combines TRBV18 with TRBJ2-1, with D possibly matching TRBD2 (5 bases). The CDR3 totals 14 residues. Germline V gene lookup returns CDR1 KGHSH and CDR2 LQKENI. V was pared by 5 bases and J by 4 bases, with 12 bases between. CDR3 protein: CASSKDPGYNEQFF. The CDR3 bases are TGTGCCAGCTCAAAGGATCCGGGGTACAATGAGCAGTTCTTC.

This clone occurred once. V gene TRBV6-5 combines with J gene TRBJ1-2, with 12 bases aligning to TRBD1. The germline V gene has CDR1 MNHEY and CDR2 SVGAGI. With V trimmed by 4 bases and J by 8 bases, 11 bases remained unmatched. The CDR3 extends over 16 amino acids. DNA of the CDR3: TGTGCCAGCAGTTCGACTCCGGGACAGGGGGCGAAAGGCTACACCTTC. Residues: CASSSTPGQGAKGYTF.

V gene TRBV5-4 combines with J gene TRBJ2-2; D is unclear. CDR3 length: 15 amino acids. With 4 bases removed from V and 1 base from J, the gap between germline ends came to 11 bases. Germline values: CDR1 SGHNT, CDR2 YYREEE (reference sequence). The CDR3 here is CASSRGPGNTGELFF. DNA for the CDR3: TGTGCCAGCAGCCGCGGTCCCGGGAACACCGGGGAGCTGTTTTTT.

The genes are TRBV6-4 and TRBJ2-3, with a weak D call TRBD2 (6 bases). The CDR3 spans 14 residues. V lost 4 bases, J lost 7 bases, and 15 bases lay in between. The germline gives CDR1 MRHNA, CDR2 SNTAGT. CDR3 DNA: TGTGCCAGCAGTGGGCAGGGAGGCGACAATACGCAGTATTTT. This sequence encodes CASSGQGGDNTQYF.

The rearrangement uses TRBV6-5 and TRBJ1-1; 9 bases align to TRBD1. The germline V gene has CDR1 MNHEY and CDR2 SVGAGI. This CDR3 has 15 residues. Trimming at V came to 5 bases and at J to 5 bases, leaving 9 bases not matched to a gene. CDR3 nucleotides: TGTGCCAGCAGTCCGGCGGACAGGGGCGGGACTGAAGCTTTCTTT. Translating it yields CASSPADRGGTEAFF.

This clone has a handful of counts. The V gene is TRBV19, the J gene TRBJ2-2; 7 bases line up with TRBD1. Losses at the gene ends were 4 bases for V and 3 bases for J; bases not matched to a gene: 8. The CDR3 totals 16 residues. In germline, CDR1 is LNHDA, CDR2 SQIVND (reference sequence). The CDR3 here is CASSTQTGRDTGELFF. In DNA form, the CDR3 reads TGTGCCAGTAGTACCCAGACAGGGCGGGACACCGGGGAGCTGTTTTTT.

The J gene is TRBJ1-5, the V gene TRBV6-5; D is perhaps TRBD1 (5 bases). V lost 3 bases and J lost 3, with 9 bases in between. The germline gives CDR1 MNHEY, CDR2 SVGAGI. The CDR3 runs 14 residues. The CDR3 loop reads CASSYSGYNQPQHF. As DNA, the CDR3 is TGTGCCAGCAGTTATTCAGGGTACAATCAGCCCCAGCATTTT.